This note documents a single TCR beta chain sequence. The CDR3 covers 15 residues. Germline CDR1 is DFQATT and CDR2 is SNEGSKA (reference sequence). V gave up 1 base and J gave up 4 bases; unmatched junction bases: 4. The data were obtained in a study of regulatory T cells in long-lasting Graves disease. Library construction for TCR beta used iRepertoire HTBI primers and Arm-PCR of CDR3 regions. TCRdb used MiXCR to reprocess the multiplex PCR reads, holding one entry per CDR3 protein. The sample consists of roughly 420,000 distinct CDR3 sequences, about a sixth of them appearing once. As to time point: newly diagnosed GD, antithyroid drugs for less than 3 months. RNA from PBMCs was the source of the TCR library. The sample also formed part of further work on T cells in Graves' hyperthyroidism and ophthalmopathy. This second study says: A model of 13 V-J features distinguished ophthalmopathy from stable hyperthyroidism.

The sequencing here drew on peripheral blood mononuclear cells (PBMCs), taken at new diagnosis, from a patient treated with antithyroid drugs. The receptor was isolated from a woman younger than 45 with Graves disease. This sequence joins TRBV20-1 and TRBJ2-1, with TRBD2 identical over 10 bases. CDR3 region: CSARAGTSVYNEQFF. The CDR3, as DNA: TGCAGTGCTAGAGCGGGGACTAGCGTTTACAATGAGCAGTTCTTC.